This passage covers 10 T cell receptor beta chains from one sample sequenced in a study of blood T cell repertoires in COVID-19. The method was immunoSEQ multiplex PCR; TCRdb's version includes in-frame clones alone and lacks a portion of them. The data contain around 290,000 clones, approximately 89% of them singletons. The specimen sequenced was peripheral blood. These receptors were taken from a young woman with COVID-19, enrolled during active disease.

The chain combines TRBV29-1 with TRBJ2-7, with 12 bases lining up with TRBD1. CDR3 size: 14 residues. V trimming: 4 bases; J trimming: 5 bases; junction bases outside the gene matches: 6. CDR1 is SQVTM and CDR2 is ANQGSEA in the germline V gene. CDR3 amino acids: CSVGAGTGGDEQYF. The CDR3 DNA is TGCAGCGTTGGGGCGGGGACAGGGGGCGACGAGCAGTACTTC.

The chain uses TRBV29-1 and TRBJ2-1; 8 nucleotides agree with TRBD1. This CDR3 is built from 14 residues. Germline V lookup: CDR1 SQVTM, CDR2 ANQGSEA. V was clipped by 6 bases and J by 6 bases; unmatched bases: 10. The CDR3 sequence: CSVRDRLEVNEQFF. Written as DNA, the CDR3 is TGCAGCGTGCGGGACAGGTTGGAAGTCAATGAGCAGTTCTTC.

The chain recombines TRBV7-3 with TRBJ1-1; no clear D. The V gene's germline CDR1 is SGHTA and CDR2 FQGTGA. The CDR3 loop spans 13 amino acids. Deletions cut 5 bases from V and 1 base from J, with 8 bases between. CDR3 residues: CASSPGGNTEAFF. In DNA form, the CDR3 reads TGTGCCAGCAGCCCGGGAGGGAACACTGAAGCTTTCTTT.

The V and J genes are TRBV4-2 and TRBJ1-1, with D maybe TRBD1 (5 bases). This CDR3 has 15 residues. CDR1 is LGHNA and CDR2 is YNFKEQ in the germline V gene. Trimming removed 0 bases from V and 6 bases from J, with 14 bases in between. The CDR3 nucleotides are TGTGCCAGCAGCCAAGATATAGGGGCATTCGCTGAAGCTTTCTTT. Its translation is CASSQDIGAFAEAFF.

This clone was found once. This chain uses TRBV7-8 with TRBJ2-1; D call uncertain. CDR1 and CDR2 (germline): SGHVS, FQNEAQ. The V end was cut by 5 bases, the J end by 10 bases, with 15 bases between. This CDR3 is 13 amino acids long. The CDR3 DNA is TGTGCCAGCAGCAAACCCGACCGGCGGGAGCAGTTCTTC. Encoded protein: CASSKPDRREQFF.

This clone occurred a few times. The chain is built from TRBV6-4 and TRBJ2-5; TRBD2 matches 9 bases. Germline V CDR1 and CDR2: MRHNA, SNTAGT. The V and J ends lost 6 bases and 5 bases, in that order; junction bases with no gene match: 7. The CDR3 is 14 residues long. CDR3 protein: CASSLNAGGETQYF. The CDR3 DNA sequence: TGTGCCAGCAGCCTCAACGCGGGGGGGGAGACCCAGTACTTC.

This clone has just a few counts. This chain links TRBV19 with TRBJ2-2, with D perhaps matching TRBD2 (5 bases). From germline, CDR1 is LNHDA and CDR2 SQIVND (reference sequence). This CDR3 has 13 residues. Trimming left V 7 bases short and J 6 bases short, with 12 bases between. CDR3 protein: CASNPTNSGELFF. DNA for the CDR3: TGTGCCAGTAACCCGACTAACTCCGGGGAGCTGTTTTTT.

This chain joins TRBV11-3 and TRBJ2-1; 9 positions agree with TRBD1. Germline values: CDR1 SGHNT, CDR2 YENEEA. J was trimmed by 8 bases and V by 1 base; bases with no gene match: 6. This CDR3 comprises 15 residues. The CDR3 reads CASSLAGTGSHEQFF. The CDR3 nucleotides are TGTGCCAGCAGCTTAGCCGGGACAGGGTCTCATGAGCAGTTCTTC. The full variable domain, in which reference TRBV11-3 and TRBJ2-1 provide the parts outside the CDR3, is EAGVVQSPRYKIIEKKQPVAFWCNPISGHNTLYWYLQNLGQGPELLIRYENEEAVDDSQLPKDRFSAERLKGVDSTLKIQPAELGDSAVYLCASSLAGTGSHEQFFGPGTRLTVL.

The rearrangement joins TRBV5-1 to TRBJ1-1; D not resolved. The V gene's germline CDR1 is SGHRS and CDR2 YFSETQ. V lost 4 bases and J 0 bases, leaving 28 bases between the germline ends. This CDR3 is 20 amino acids long. CDR3 amino acids: CASSLGGRSLTPWMNTEAFF. CDR3 bases: TGCGCCAGCAGCCTTGGAGGACGGAGCCTTACCCCTTGGATGAACACTGAAGCTTTCTTT.

This clone was detected only once. This chain uses TRBV7-9 with TRBJ2-7, with TRBD2 matching over 9 bases. V lost 5 bases, J lost 3 bases, and 5 bases stayed unmatched. Germline V lookup: CDR1 SEHNR, CDR2 FQNEAQ (reference sequence). The CDR3 loop spans 14 amino acids. In nucleotides, the CDR3 is TGTGCCAGCAGCCCCGGGACTAGCCTCTACGAGCAGTACTTC. The encoded protein is CASSPGTSLYEQYF.